The rows below give T cell receptor beta chains drawn from one sample of a study of blood T cells in healthy people across ages. One entry per CDR3 protein results from TCRdb running MiXCR on the 5' RACE reads. The sample carries roughly 2 million distinct CDR3 sequences, just under 50% recorded once. Input material: blood. All receptors derive from a woman between 40 and 50 years old in good health. Both conserved end residues are part of each CDR3. Each record gives: V gene, clone size, D gene, J gene, CDR3 DNA, CDR3 protein. D genes are given only for firm matches. Clone size appears in some rows only: once, few, many, or a class for an expanded clone.

TRBV12-3/TRBV12-4	NA	TRBD2	TRBJ2-3	TGTGCCAGCAGTTTAGTGGCGGGGGGAGGCCGAAGCACAGATACGCAGTATTTT	CASSLVAGGGRSTDTQYF
TRBV6-6	few	TRBD1	TRBJ2-1	TGTGCCAGCAGTTACCCGGGACAGGTTAGAGGGAATGAGCAGTTCTTC	CASSYPGQVRGNEQFF
TRBV7-3	NA	TRBD1	TRBJ1-1	TGTGCCAGCAGCCCAGACAGGGGGGGAGAAGCTTTCTTT	CASSPDRGGEAFF
TRBV2	NA	NA	TRBJ2-5	TGTGCCAGCGGCTTCCGGGGATTGATGGGAGAGACCCAGTACTTC	CASGFRGLMGETQYF
TRBV4-3	NA	NA	TRBJ2-7	TGCGCCAGCAGCCAAGAAGTGCAGACCGTAGCCTCCGAGCAGTACTTC	CASSQEVQTVASEQYF
TRBV7-2	NA	NA	TRBJ2-5	TGTGCCAGCAGCTTAGCTGGCCGTAGCTGGACCCAGTACTTC	CASSLAGRSWTQYF
TRBV24-1	NA	TRBD1	TRBJ1-1	TGTGCCACCAGTGACGGATCGACAGGGCACACTGAAGCTTTCTTT	CATSDGSTGHTEAFF
TRBV27	few	NA	TRBJ1-2	TGTGCCAGCAGTTTATGGGGGGGGCGTGAGAATGGCTACACCTTC	CASSLWGGRENGYTF
TRBV10-3	NA	TRBD2	TRBJ2-3	TGTGCCATCAGGGGGACTAGCGGGGGGACGGCAGTGACAGATACGCAGTATTTT	CAIRGTSGGTAVTDTQYF
TRBV12-3/TRBV12-4	NA	NA	TRBJ2-4	TGTGCCAGCAGTTTACAGGGCGGCCAAAACATTCAGTACTTC	CASSLQGGQNIQYF
TRBV5-1	NA	TRBD1	TRBJ2-3	TGCGCCAGCAGCTCTGGACAGGGCGGCGCAGATACGCAGTATTTT	CASSSGQGGADTQYF
TRBV5-5	NA	TRBD2	TRBJ2-3	TGTGCCAGCAGCTTGTCTAGCGGGGGGTCAGGCACAGATATACAGTATTTT	CASSLSSGGSGTDIQYF
TRBV7-2	few	TRBD1	TRBJ2-7	TGTGCCAGCAAAGGACAGGCCAACTCCTACGAGCAGTACTTC	CASKGQANSYEQYF
TRBV12-3/TRBV12-4	few	NA	TRBJ2-7	TGTGCCAGCAGTTTAAGCCTACTCTACGAGCAGTACTTC	CASSLSLLYEQYF
TRBV4-2	NA	NA	TRBJ2-1	TGTGCCAGCAGCCAACGAAGGAGCTCCTACAATGAGCAGTTCTTC	CASSQRRSSYNEQFF
TRBV20-1	NA	NA	TRBJ2-6	TGCAGTGCTAGAGAAGGGGTCGACTCTGGGGCCAACGTCCTGACTTTC	CSAREGVDSGANVLTF
TRBV20-1	NA	NA	TRBJ2-4	TGCAGTGCTAGTTCTGGTCCTAGAACGAAAAACATTCAGTACTTC	CSASSGPRTKNIQYF
TRBV9	NA	NA	TRBJ1-6	TGTGCCAGCAGCGTCAGGGGTAATTCACCCCTCCACTTT	CASSVRGNSPLHF
TRBV7-2	NA	NA	TRBJ2-5	TGTGCCAGCAGCTTGGTAGCTGGAGGCTACCGAGAGACCCAGTACTTC	CASSLVAGGYRETQYF
TRBV27	NA	TRBD1	TRBJ2-2	TGTGCCAGCAGTTTATCAGGGCAGGGGGCCGTCGTGGGGGAGCTGTTTTTT	CASSLSGQGAVVGELFF
TRBV12-3/TRBV12-4	NA	NA	TRBJ2-3	TGTGCCAGCAGAATGGTGAAGGGAAGCGCAGATACGCAGTATTTT	CASRMVKGSADTQYF
TRBV28	NA	TRBD1	TRBJ1-1	TGTGCCAGCGCACCAGGGACAGAAAACACTGAAGCTTTCTTT	CASAPGTENTEAFF
TRBV11-1	NA	NA	TRBJ1-6	TGTGCCAGCAACATAAAGGGACATAGTTCACCCCTCCACTTT	CASNIKGHSSPLHF
TRBV5-1	NA	TRBD1	TRBJ2-1	TGCGCCAGCAGCTTGGGGACAGGGGTATTACACAATGAGCAGTTCTTC	CASSLGTGVLHNEQFF
TRBV6-5	NA	NA	TRBJ2-3	TGTGCCAGCAGGTCCCCGGGACTCACTAGCACAGATACGCAGTATTTT	CASRSPGLTSTDTQYF
TRBV28	NA	NA	TRBJ2-5	TGTGCCAGCAGTTTTTCCGAGGGGGAGCCCCAGTACTTC	CASSFSEGEPQYF